Described below is a single TCR beta chain sequence and its context. The data stem from a study of blood T cell repertoires in COVID-19. V was pared by 6 bases and J by 4 bases, with 4 bases of the junction left unmatched. The CDR3 runs to 13 residues. The germline gives CDR1 LNHDA, CDR2 SQIVND (reference sequence). Method: immunoSEQ multiplex PCR; TCRdb's copy keeps in-frame clones and lacks some. The sample records about 94,000 clones, roughly four fifths being singletons. The V call is TRBV19, the J call TRBJ1-1; 8 bases are shared with TRBD1. The sequence was collected from a man aged 60 to 75 with acute or convalescent COVID-19. Specimen: peripheral blood. CDR3 residues: CASRAGGVTEAFF. CDR3 coding DNA: TGTGCCAGTAGGGCAGGGGGCGTCACTGAAGCTTTCTTT.